The 15 T cell receptor beta chains in this list originate from one sample, sequenced in a study of cytomegalovirus exposure and HLA in healthy donors. Amplification used 60 Vbeta primers and 13 Jbeta primers. The table came from immunoSEQ multiplex PCR; TCRdb's copy has only in-frame clones and leaves some out. The sample consists of 100,000 or so clones, approximately 80% of them appearing once. Sample: PBMCs. The receptors stem from a man aged 25-40 years in good health and CMV-seropositive.

This chain connects TRBV10-1 to TRBJ2-7; D is perhaps TRBD1 (5 bases). This CDR3 has 10 residues. V was pared by 6 bases and J by 6 bases, with 6 bases between. Germline V gene lookup returns CDR1 WNHNN and CDR2 SYGVQD (reference sequence). CDR3 amino acids: CASSRAEQYF. The CDR3 bases are TGCGCCAGCAGCAGGGCCGAGCAGTACTTC.

The chain employs TRBV4-2 and TRBJ1-6, with D perhaps matching TRBD1 (5 bases). The CDR3 extends over 15 amino acids. Germline CDR1 and CDR2: LGHNA and YNFKEQ. V lost 3 bases and J lost 7, with 13 bases in between. The CDR3 DNA follows: TGTGCCAGCAGCCACCCCGACAGTGAAAATTCACCCCTCCACTTT. It specifies CASSHPDSENSPLHF.

The J gene is TRBJ2-5, the V gene TRBV19; 9 positions match TRBD1. CDR1 is LNHDA, CDR2 SQIVND, per germline (reference sequence). Trimming took 4 bases from V and 2 from J; bases not matched to a gene: 5. The length of the CDR3 is 15 residues. The CDR3 spells CASSTGQGLQETQYF. The CDR3, as DNA: TGTGCCAGTAGTACAGGACAGGGGTTACAAGAGACCCAGTACTTC. The entire variable domain, with the rest obtained from reference TRBV19 and TRBJ2-5, is as follows: DGGITQSPKYLFRKEGQNVTLSCEQNLNHDAMYWYRQDPGQGLRLIYYSQIVNDFQKGDIAEGYSVSREKKESFPLTVTSAQKNPTAFYLCASSTGQGLQETQYFGPGTRLLVL.

CDR3 amino acids: CASSGEQGKGTEAFF. Written as DNA, the CDR3 is TGCGCCAGCAGCGGCGAACAGGGGAAGGGCACTGAAGCTTTCTTT. This sequence joins TRBV5-1 and TRBJ1-1, with 7 bases lining up with TRBD1. CDR3 length: 15 amino acids. Germline trimming cut 4 bases from V and 4 bases from J; bases unmatched to any gene: 10. Germline-derived CDR1 and CDR2 are SGHRS and YFSETQ.

The chain recombines TRBV7-9 with TRBJ1-1; 8 nucleotides line up with TRBD1. The CDR3 totals 15 residues. Looked up from germline, CDR1 is SEHNR and CDR2 is FQNEAQ (reference sequence). V was pared by 5 bases and J by 4 bases, with 9 bases of the junction left unmatched. The CDR3 sequence: CASSPPQGVATEAFF. The CDR3 nucleotides read TGTGCCAGCAGCCCACCACAGGGGGTGGCCACTGAAGCTTTCTTT.

This clone was seen once. V is TRBV30 and J is TRBJ1-3; D unclear. V shed 4 bases and J shed 9 bases, with 10 bases lying between them. This CDR3 comprises 11 residues. Germline V lookup: CDR1 GTSNPN, CDR2 SVGIG (reference sequence). As DNA, the CDR3 is TGTGCCTGGAATTATGGGAGCACCATATATTTT. Its protein product is CAWNYGSTIYF.

The V and J genes are TRBV15 and TRBJ2-1; weak D call: TRBD1 (5 bases). The germline V gene has CDR1 LNHNV and CDR2 YYDKDF (reference sequence). The CDR3 extends over 17 amino acids. The germline V and J ends were trimmed by 0 bases and 1 base, with 13 bases remaining between them. CDR3 nucleotide sequence: TGTGCCACCAGCAGAGATGGGGCCCAGGGATCCTACAATGAGCAGTTCTTC. Amino acid sequence: CATSRDGAQGSYNEQFF.

The chain couples TRBV6-1 to TRBJ2-1; D unresolved. V was trimmed by 5 bases and J by 8 bases, leaving 13 bases between them. CDR1 and CDR2 (germline): MNHNS, SASEGT. This CDR3 comprises 13 residues. Written as DNA, the CDR3 is TGTGCCAGCAGTCCCCAGGTGTACGATGAGCAGTTCTTC. It specifies CASSPQVYDEQFF.

The chain combines TRBV11-2 with TRBJ1-2, with D possibly TRBD1 on 5 matching bases. V was trimmed by 5 bases and J by 1 base, leaving 17 bases between them. Germline CDR1 is SGHAT and CDR2 is FQNNGV. This CDR3 contains 16 residues. CDR3 nucleotides: TGTGCCAGCAGCCCATCAAGTTCGGGGGTTAACTATGGCTACACCTTC. Its protein is CASSPSSSGVNYGYTF. The full variable domain, completed using reference TRBV11-2 and TRBJ1-2, is EAGVAQSPRYKIIEKRQSVAFWCNPISGHATLYWYQQILGQGPKLLIQFQNNGVVDDSQLPKDRFSAERLKGVDSTLKIQPAKLEDSAVYLCASSPSSSGVNYGYTFGSGTRLTVV.

J is TRBJ2-3 and V is TRBV25-1; no reliable D call. Germline V CDR1 and CDR2: MGHDK, SYGVNS. The germline V and J ends were trimmed by 1 base and 9 bases, with 5 bases remaining between them. The length of the CDR3 is 11 residues. The DNA for the CDR3 is TGTGCCAGCAGTGAATCTAACACGCAGTATTTT. Residues: CASSESNTQYF.

V usage is TRBV6-5 and J usage is TRBJ1-3, with TRBD1 as a possible D gene (5 bases). Trimming took 10 bases from V and 0 from J, leaving 13 bases between them. The CDR3 consists of 14 residues. From germline, CDR1 is MNHEY and CDR2 SVGAGI. In DNA, the CDR3 is TGTGCCAATAAGGGACTCCACTCTGGAAACACCATATATTTT. This gives the protein CANKGLHSGNTIYF.

The chain uses TRBV7-2 and TRBJ1-1; D gene uncertain. The CDR3 is 13 amino acids. The ends were cut back, 6 bases at V and 1 base at J, with 9 bases in the middle. The germline V gene encodes CDR1 SGHTA and CDR2 FQGNSA. The CDR3 DNA is TGTGCCAGCAGTTCACAGCAGAACACTGAAGCTTTCTTT. This encodes CASSSQQNTEAFF.

The chain joins TRBV7-9 to TRBJ2-5, with a tentative D call TRBD1 (5 bases). V was shortened by 4 bases and J by 5 bases, with 17 bases between the two germline ends. This CDR3 is 15 amino acids long. Germline CDR1 is SEHNR and CDR2 is FQNEAQ (reference sequence). The CDR3 region is CASSSTGGSGETQYF. CDR3 DNA: TGTGCCAGCAGCTCGACCGGTGGATCAGGGGAGACCCAGTACTTC.

The chain recombines TRBV7-2 with TRBJ2-1; TRBD2 matches 12 bases. The CDR3 consists of 15 residues. V shed 5 bases, J shed 8 bases, and the junction held 7 bases outside the gene matches. The V gene's germline CDR1 is SGHTA and CDR2 FQGNSA. The CDR3 loop is CASSTRTSGKDEQFF. CDR3 sequence (DNA): TGTGCCAGCAGCACTCGGACTAGCGGGAAAGATGAGCAGTTCTTC.

The chain recombines TRBV7-6 with TRBJ1-3, with 7 positions matching TRBD1. The ends lost 5 bases at V and 0 bases at J; junction bases unmatched: 16. The CDR3 has 19 residues. Per germline, CDR1 SGHVS and CDR2 FNYEAQ. The CDR3 loop reads CASSPYNSDRLSSGNTIYF. The CDR3 nucleotides read TGTGCCAGCAGCCCTTACAATTCGGACAGGCTGTCCTCTGGAAACACCATATATTTT.